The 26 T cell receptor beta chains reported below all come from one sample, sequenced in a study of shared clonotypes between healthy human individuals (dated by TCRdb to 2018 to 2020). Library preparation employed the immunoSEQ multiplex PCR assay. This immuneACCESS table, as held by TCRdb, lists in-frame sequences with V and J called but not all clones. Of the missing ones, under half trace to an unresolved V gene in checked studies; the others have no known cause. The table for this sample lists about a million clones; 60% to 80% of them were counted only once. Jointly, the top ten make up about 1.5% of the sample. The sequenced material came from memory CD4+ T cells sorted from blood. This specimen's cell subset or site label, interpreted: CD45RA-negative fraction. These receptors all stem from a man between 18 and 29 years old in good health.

The chain's CDR3 is CASSPPMPVEQYF. The DNA for the CDR3 is TGTGCCAGCTCACCACCGATGCCAGTCGAGCAGTACTTC. The rearrangement links TRBV18 to TRBJ2-7; D remains unclear. Germline values: CDR1 KGHSH, CDR2 LQKENI. The CDR3 has 13 residues. Trimming cost V 0 bases and J 6 bases, with 9 bases left between them.

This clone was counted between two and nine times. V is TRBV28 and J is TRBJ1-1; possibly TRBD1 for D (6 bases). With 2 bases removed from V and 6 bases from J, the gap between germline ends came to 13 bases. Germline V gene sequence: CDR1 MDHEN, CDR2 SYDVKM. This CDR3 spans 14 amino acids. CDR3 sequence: CASSLHGGGSEAFF. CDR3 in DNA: TGTGCCAGCAGTTTACACGGGGGCGGATCTGAAGCTTTCTTT. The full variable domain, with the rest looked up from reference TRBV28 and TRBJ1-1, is DVKVTQSSRYLVKRTGEKVFLECVQDMDHENMFWYRQDPGLGLRLIYFSYDVKMKEKGDIPEGYSVSREKKERFSLILESASTNQTSMYLCASSLHGGGSEAFFGQGTRLTVV.

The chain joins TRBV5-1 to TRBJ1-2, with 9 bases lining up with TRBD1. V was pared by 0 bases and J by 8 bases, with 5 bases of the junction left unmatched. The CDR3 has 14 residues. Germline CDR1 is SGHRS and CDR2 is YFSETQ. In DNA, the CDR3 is TGCGCCAGCAGCTTGGGGGACAGGGCTGACGGCTACACCTTC. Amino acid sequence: CASSLGDRADGYTF.

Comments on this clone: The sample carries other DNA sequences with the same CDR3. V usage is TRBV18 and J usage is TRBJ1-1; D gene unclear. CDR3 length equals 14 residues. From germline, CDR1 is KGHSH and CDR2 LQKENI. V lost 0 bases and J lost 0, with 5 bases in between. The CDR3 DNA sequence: TGTGCCAGCTCACCACCGGGTATGAACACTGAAGCTTTCTTT. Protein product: CASSPPGMNTEAFF.

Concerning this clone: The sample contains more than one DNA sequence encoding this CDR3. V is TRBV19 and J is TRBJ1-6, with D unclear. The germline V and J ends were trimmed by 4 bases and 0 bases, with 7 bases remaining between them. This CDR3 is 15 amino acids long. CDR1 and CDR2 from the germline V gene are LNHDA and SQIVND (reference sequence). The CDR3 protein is CASSSGFSYNSPLHF. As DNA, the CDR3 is TGTGCCAGTAGTAGTGGCTTCTCCTATAATTCACCCCTCCACTTT.

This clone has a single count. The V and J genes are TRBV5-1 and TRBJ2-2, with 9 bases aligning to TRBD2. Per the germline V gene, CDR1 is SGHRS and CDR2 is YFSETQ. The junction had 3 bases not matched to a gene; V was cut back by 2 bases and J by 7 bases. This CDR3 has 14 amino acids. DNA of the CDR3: TGCGCCAGCAGCTTTAGGACTAGCGACGGGGAGCTGTTTTTT. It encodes CASSFRTSDGELFF.

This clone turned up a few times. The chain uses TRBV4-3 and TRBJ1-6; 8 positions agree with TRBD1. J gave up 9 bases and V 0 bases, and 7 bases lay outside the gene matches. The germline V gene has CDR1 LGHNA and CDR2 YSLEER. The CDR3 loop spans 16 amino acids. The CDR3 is CASSQDSTGGRSPLHF. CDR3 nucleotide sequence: TGCGCCAGCAGCCAAGATTCCACAGGGGGGCGTTCACCCCTCCACTTT.

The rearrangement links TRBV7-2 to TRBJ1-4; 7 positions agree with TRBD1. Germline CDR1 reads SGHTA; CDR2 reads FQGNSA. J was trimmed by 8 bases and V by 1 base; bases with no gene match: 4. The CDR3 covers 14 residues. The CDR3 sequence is CASSLDRGGEKLFF. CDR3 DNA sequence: TGTGCCAGCAGCTTAGACAGGGGCGGGGAAAAACTGTTTTTT. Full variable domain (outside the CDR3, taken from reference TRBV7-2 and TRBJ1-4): GAGVSQSPSNKVTEKGKDVELRCDPISGHTALYWYRQSLGQGLEFLIYFQGNSAPDKSGLPSDRFSAERTGGSVSTLTIQRTQQEDSAVYLCASSLDRGGEKLFFGSGTQLSVL.

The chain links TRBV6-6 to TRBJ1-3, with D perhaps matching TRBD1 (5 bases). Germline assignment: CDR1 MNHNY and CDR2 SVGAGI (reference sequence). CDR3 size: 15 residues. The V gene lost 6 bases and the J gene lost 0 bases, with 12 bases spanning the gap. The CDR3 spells CASSRGRGSGNTIYF. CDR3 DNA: TGTGCCAGCAGCCGGGGACGGGGCTCTGGAAACACCATATATTTT.

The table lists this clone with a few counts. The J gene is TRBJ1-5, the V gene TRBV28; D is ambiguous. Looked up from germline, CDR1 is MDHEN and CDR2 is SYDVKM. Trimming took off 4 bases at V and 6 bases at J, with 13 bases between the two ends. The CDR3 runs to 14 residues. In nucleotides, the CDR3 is TGTGCCAGCAGTTCCTTGTTGGGGTCTCAGCCCCAGCATTTT. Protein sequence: CASSSLLGSQPQHF.

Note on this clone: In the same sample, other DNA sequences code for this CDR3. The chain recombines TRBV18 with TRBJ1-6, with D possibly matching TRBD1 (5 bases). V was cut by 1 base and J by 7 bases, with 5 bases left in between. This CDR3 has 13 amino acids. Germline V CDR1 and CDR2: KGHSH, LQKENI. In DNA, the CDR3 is TGTGCCAGCTCACCACAGGGGAATTCACCCCTCCACTTT. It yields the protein CASSPQGNSPLHF. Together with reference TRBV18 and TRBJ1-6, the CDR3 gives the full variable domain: NAGVMQNPRHLVRRRGQEARLRCSPMKGHSHVYWYRQLPEEGLKFMVYLQKENIIDESGMPKERFSAEFPKEGPSILRIQQVVRGDSAAYFCASSPQGNSPLHFGNGTRLTVT.

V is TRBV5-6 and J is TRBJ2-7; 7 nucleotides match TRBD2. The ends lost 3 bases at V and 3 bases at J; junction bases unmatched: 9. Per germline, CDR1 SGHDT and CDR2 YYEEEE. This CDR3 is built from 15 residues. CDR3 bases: TGTGCCAGCAGCTCCCCTTTGGGGGGGTTCTACGAGCAGTACTTC. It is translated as CASSSPLGGFYEQYF.

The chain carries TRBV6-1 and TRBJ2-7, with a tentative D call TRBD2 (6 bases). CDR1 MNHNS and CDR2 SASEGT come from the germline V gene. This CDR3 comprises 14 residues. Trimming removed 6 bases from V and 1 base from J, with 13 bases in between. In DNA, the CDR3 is TGTGCCAGCAGCCGATACCGGGAGTCCTACGAGCAGTACTTC. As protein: CASSRYRESYEQYF.

The CDR3 DNA reads TGCGCCAGCAGGGACAGGGTGAGTTATAGCAATCAGCCCCAGCATTTT. This encodes CASRDRVSYSNQPQHF. The V and J genes are TRBV5-1 and TRBJ1-5; 8 bases fit TRBD1. Looked up from germline, CDR1 is SGHRS and CDR2 is YFSETQ. The trim removed 5 bases at V and 0 bases at J, leaving 7 bases unmatched. The CDR3 extends over 16 amino acids.

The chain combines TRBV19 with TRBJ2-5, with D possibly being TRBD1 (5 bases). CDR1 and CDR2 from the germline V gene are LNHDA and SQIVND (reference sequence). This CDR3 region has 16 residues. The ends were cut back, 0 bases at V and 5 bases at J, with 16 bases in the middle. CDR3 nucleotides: TGTGCCAGTAGTATAGATTACTCAAGGGGAAGGGAGACCCAGTACTTC. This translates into CASSIDYSRGRETQYF.

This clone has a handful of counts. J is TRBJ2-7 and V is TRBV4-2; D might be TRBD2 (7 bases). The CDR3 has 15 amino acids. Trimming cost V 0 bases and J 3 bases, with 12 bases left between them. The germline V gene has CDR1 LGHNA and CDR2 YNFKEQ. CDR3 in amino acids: CASSQDGGGGYEQYF. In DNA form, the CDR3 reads TGTGCCAGCAGCCAAGATGGAGGGGGGGGCTACGAGCAGTACTTC.

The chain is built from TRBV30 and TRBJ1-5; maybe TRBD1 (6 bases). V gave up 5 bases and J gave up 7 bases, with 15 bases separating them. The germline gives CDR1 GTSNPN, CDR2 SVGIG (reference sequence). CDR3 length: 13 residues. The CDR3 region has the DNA TGTGCCTGGGGAGAGCAGGGGAGCCAGCCCCAGCATTTT. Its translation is CAWGEQGSQPQHF.

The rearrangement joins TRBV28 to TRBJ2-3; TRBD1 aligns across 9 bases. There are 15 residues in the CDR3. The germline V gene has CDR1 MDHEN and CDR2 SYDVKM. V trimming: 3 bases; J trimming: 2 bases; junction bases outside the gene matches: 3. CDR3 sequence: CASSLGQGVTDTQYF. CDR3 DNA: TGTGCCAGCAGTTTGGGACAGGGCGTCACAGATACGCAGTATTTT.

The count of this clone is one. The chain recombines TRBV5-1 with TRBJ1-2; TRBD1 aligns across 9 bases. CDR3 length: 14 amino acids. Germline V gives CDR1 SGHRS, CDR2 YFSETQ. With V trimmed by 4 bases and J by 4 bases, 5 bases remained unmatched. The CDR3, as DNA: TGCGCCAGCAGCCCTAAGGACAGGGGCTATGGCTACACCTTC. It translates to CASSPKDRGYGYTF.

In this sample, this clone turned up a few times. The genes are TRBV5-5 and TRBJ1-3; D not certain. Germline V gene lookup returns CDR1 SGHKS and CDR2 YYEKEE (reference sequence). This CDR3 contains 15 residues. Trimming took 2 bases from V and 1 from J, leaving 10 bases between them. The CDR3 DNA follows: TGTGCCAGCAGCTTCGAAACAGCGTCTGGAAACACCATATATTTT. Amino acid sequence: CASSFETASGNTIYF.

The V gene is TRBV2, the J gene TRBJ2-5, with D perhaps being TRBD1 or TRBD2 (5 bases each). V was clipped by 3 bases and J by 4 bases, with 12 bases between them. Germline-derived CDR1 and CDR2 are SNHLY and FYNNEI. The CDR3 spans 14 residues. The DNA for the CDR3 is TGTGCCAGCAGTGATGTGTTTGGGGGAGAGACCCAGTACTTC. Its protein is CASSDVFGGETQYF.

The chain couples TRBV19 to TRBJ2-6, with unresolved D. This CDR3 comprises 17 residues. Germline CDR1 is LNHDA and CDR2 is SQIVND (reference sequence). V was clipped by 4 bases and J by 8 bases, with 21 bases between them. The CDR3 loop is CASSTVPKGYSSNVLTF. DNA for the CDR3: TGTGCCAGTAGTACCGTCCCAAAAGGGTATTCGTCCAACGTCCTGACTTTC.

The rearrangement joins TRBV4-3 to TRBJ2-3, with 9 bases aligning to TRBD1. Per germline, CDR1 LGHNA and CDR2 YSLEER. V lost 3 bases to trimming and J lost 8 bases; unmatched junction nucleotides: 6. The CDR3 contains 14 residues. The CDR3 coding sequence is TGCGCCAGCAGCCAGGGGACAGGGTGGGGTACGCAGTATTTT. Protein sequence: CASSQGTGWGTQYF.

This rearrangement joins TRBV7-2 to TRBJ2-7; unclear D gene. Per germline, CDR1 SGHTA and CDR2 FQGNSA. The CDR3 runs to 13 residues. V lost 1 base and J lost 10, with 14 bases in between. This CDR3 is CASSLGAPDPQYF. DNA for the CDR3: TGTGCCAGCAGCTTAGGGGCTCCTGACCCCCAGTACTTC.

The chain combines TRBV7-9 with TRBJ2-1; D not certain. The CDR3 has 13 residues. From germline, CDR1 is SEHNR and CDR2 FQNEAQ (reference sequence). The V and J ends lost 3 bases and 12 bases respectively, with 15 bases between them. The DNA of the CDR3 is TGTGCCAGCAGCTTGGGCGACACCGCAGCGCAGTTCTTC. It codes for CASSLGDTAAQFF. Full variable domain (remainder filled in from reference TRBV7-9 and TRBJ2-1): DTGVSQNPRHKITKRGQNVTFRCDPISEHNRLYWYRQTLGQGPEFLTYFQNEAQLEKSRLLSDRFSAERPKGSFSTLEIQRTEQGDSAMYLCASSLGDTAAQFFGPGTRLTVL.

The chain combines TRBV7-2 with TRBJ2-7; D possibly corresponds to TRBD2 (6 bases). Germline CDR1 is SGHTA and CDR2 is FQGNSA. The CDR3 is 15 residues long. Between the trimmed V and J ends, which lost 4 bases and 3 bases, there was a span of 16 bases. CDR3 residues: CASSYSGTQHYEQYF. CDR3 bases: TGTGCCAGCAGCTACTCCGGGACTCAGCACTACGAGCAGTACTTC.